This entry lists 27 T cell receptor beta chains sequenced from one sample in a study of T cell responses to AZD1222 COVID-19 vaccine. Repertoires were generated with immunoSEQ multiplex PCR, while TCRdb's copy carries only in-frame clones and drops some. The table shows about 110,000 clones, with 85% to 95% occurring only once. The sample consisted of peripheral blood, taken on day 0 of AZD1222 vaccination. Every receptor here comes from an adult in good health.

The J gene is TRBJ1-2, the V gene TRBV12-3 or TRBV12-4, with D uncertain. Trimming stripped 0 bases from V and 4 bases from J, with 3 bases between. CDR3 length: 12 amino acids. The CDR3 spells CASSLASYGYTF. In nucleotides, the CDR3 is TGTGCCAGCAGTTTAGCCTCCTATGGCTACACCTTC.

The chain recombines TRBV29-1 with TRBJ1-1; TRBD1 is a possible D gene (5 bases). The germline V gene has CDR1 SQVTM and CDR2 ANQGSEA. Trimming took off 7 bases at V and 0 bases at J, with 6 bases between the two ends. CDR3 length equals 11 residues. The CDR3 is CSGRVNTEAFF. The CDR3, as DNA: TGCAGCGGCAGGGTGAACACTGAAGCTTTCTTT.

This sequence joins TRBV10-3 and TRBJ2-7, with 8 bases aligning to TRBD1. The CDR3 runs to 12 residues. With V trimmed by 10 bases and J by 4 bases, 6 bases remained unmatched. The V gene's germline CDR1 is ENHRY and CDR2 SYGVKD. The CDR3 DNA is TGTGCCACACGGACAGGGTATTACGAGCAGTACTTC. Residues: CATRTGYYEQYF.

CDR3 nucleotides: TGTGCCAGTAGTATAGTTGACCTATCTTCACCCCTCCACTTT. It specifies CASSIVDLSSPLHF. The chain links TRBV19 to TRBJ1-6; D gene uncertain. Trimming shortened V by 1 base and J by 9 bases, and 10 bases separated the two germline ends. The CDR3 is 14 amino acids. Germline V gene data show CDR1 as LNHDA and CDR2 as SQIVND (reference sequence).

This rearrangement joins TRBV3-1 (or the pseudogene TRBV3-2) to TRBJ1-2, with D hard to call. V was pared by 0 bases and J by 4 bases, with 12 bases between. Germline V lookup: CDR1 LGHDT, CDR2 YNNKEL (reference sequence). This CDR3 region has 15 residues. The CDR3 nucleotides are TGTGCCAGCAGCCAAGATCGAGCGAAGCTCTATGGCTACACCTTC. Translating gives CASSQDRAKLYGYTF.

The rearrangement uses TRBV7-9 and TRBJ1-1; TRBD1 might be the D (6 bases). The V gene's germline CDR1 is SEHNR and CDR2 FQNEAQ (reference sequence). Trimming shortened V by 4 bases and J by 6 bases, and 18 bases separated the two germline ends. The CDR3 covers 15 residues. CDR3: CASSSLRQVFSEAFF. The CDR3 DNA sequence: TGTGCCAGCAGCTCCTTAAGACAGGTCTTCTCTGAAGCTTTCTTT. Combining the CDR3 with reference TRBV7-9 and TRBJ1-1 gives the whole variable domain DTGVSQNPRHKITKRGQNVTFRCDPISEHNRLYWYRQTLGQGPEFLTYFQNEAQLEKSRLLSDRFSAERPKGSFSTLEIQRTEQGDSAMYLCASSSLRQVFSEAFFGQGTRLTVV.

This clone was counted a single time. Here the CDR3 DNA reads TGTGCCAGCTCACCACGACTAGCGGGGGGGACGAACGAGCAGTACTTC. It specifies CASSPRLAGGTNEQYF. This chain connects TRBV18 to TRBJ2-7, with 14 bases that match TRBD2. The germline CDR1 and CDR2 sequences are KGHSH and LQKENI. This CDR3 has 16 residues. V shed 1 base, J shed 5 bases, and the junction held 4 bases outside the gene matches.

The rearrangement joins TRBV14 to TRBJ1-2; D ambiguous. The V end was cut by 3 bases, the J end by 4 bases, with 15 bases between. Germline CDR1 SGHDN, CDR2 FVKESK. The CDR3 is made up of 15 amino acids. The CDR3 region has the DNA TGTGCCAGCAGCCACTTGACATTAACTAGCTATGGCTACACCTTC. Translation: CASSHLTLTSYGYTF.

The chain uses TRBV27 and TRBJ1-3, with TRBD1 matching 8 bases. The CDR3 has 15 amino acids. Germline V lookup: CDR1 MNHEY, CDR2 SMNVEV (reference sequence). The ends lost 4 bases at V and 4 bases at J; junction bases unmatched: 6. The CDR3 here is CASSSLQGGGNTIYF. The DNA of the CDR3 is TGTGCCAGCAGTTCCCTACAGGGGGGAGGAAACACCATATATTTT.

This clone was counted a few times. The chain links TRBV11-2 to TRBJ1-5; D gene uncertain. Trimming removed 2 bases at V and 6 bases at J, with 8 bases between. This CDR3 is 13 amino acids long. Germline lookup yields CDR1 SGHAT and CDR2 FQNNGV. DNA of the CDR3: TGTGCCAGCAGCTTACGGCGGGGTCAGCCCCAGCATTTT. Protein sequence: CASSLRRGQPQHF.

V is TRBV13 and J is TRBJ1-1, with D possibly being TRBD1 (6 bases). CDR3 length: 14 residues. Germline V CDR1 and CDR2: PRHDT, FYEKMQ (reference sequence). The ends were cut back, 3 bases at V and 2 bases at J, with 10 bases in the middle. As DNA, the CDR3 is TGTGCCAGCAGCTTGGGGGCGTATAACACTGAAGCTTTCTTT. This codes for CASSLGAYNTEAFF.

The V gene is TRBV19, the J gene TRBJ1-1; D is unresolved. With 7 bases removed from V and 1 base from J, the gap between germline ends came to 7 bases. The germline V gene encodes CDR1 LNHDA and CDR2 SQIVND (reference sequence). CDR3 size: 12 residues. The CDR3 is CASMGRNTEAFF. CDR3 nucleotide sequence: TGTGCCAGTATGGGCAGGAACACTGAAGCTTTCTTT.

The chain couples TRBV2 to TRBJ2-2, with D possibly being TRBD1 (6 bases). CDR3 length: 15 residues. The V gene's germline CDR1 is SNHLY and CDR2 FYNNEI. Trimming took off 8 bases at V and 2 bases at J, with 15 bases between the two ends. The CDR3 region is CASFPGTTNTGELFF. CDR3 DNA sequence: TGTGCCAGCTTCCCCGGGACAACCAACACCGGGGAGCTGTTTTTT.

V is TRBV11-3 and J is TRBJ1-4; maybe TRBD1 (5 bases). Trimming left V 5 bases short and J 5 bases short, with 15 bases between. From germline, CDR1 is SGHNT and CDR2 YENEEA. This CDR3 is built from 15 residues. Here the CDR3 DNA reads TGTGCCAGCAGCGCCGCCGGGACGGGAAATGAAAAACTGTTTTTT. Amino acid sequence: CASSAAGTGNEKLFF.

The chain joins TRBV29-1 to TRBJ1-2; 8 bases map to TRBD1. Germline V gives CDR1 SQVTM, CDR2 ANQGSEA. CDR3 size: 15 residues. The J segment lost 0 bases and the V segment lost 4 bases, leaving 7 bases of the junction unmatched. For the CDR3, the DNA is TGCAGCGTTGTGAACAGGGGGTTAGCTAACTATGGCTACACCTTC. Its protein is CSVVNRGLANYGYTF.

This sequence joins TRBV7-9 and TRBJ1-3; D gene ambiguous. This CDR3 contains 14 residues. V was cut by 4 bases and J by 5 bases, with 12 bases left in between. CDR1 SEHNR and CDR2 FQNEAQ come from the germline V gene (reference sequence). CDR3 region: CASSSLSGRNTIYF. The CDR3 coding sequence is TGTGCCAGCAGCTCGCTTAGCGGCAGAAACACCATATATTTT.

The chain recombines TRBV20-1 with TRBJ1-5; no firm D call. The germline V gene has CDR1 DFQATT and CDR2 SNEGSKA (reference sequence). The length of the CDR3 is 14 residues. V lost 3 bases and J lost 7, with 16 bases in between. This chain's CDR3 is CSASGRVKWQPQHF. The CDR3 bases are TGCAGTGCTAGTGGGAGGGTGAAGTGGCAGCCCCAGCATTTT.

The chain links TRBV3-1 (or the pseudogene TRBV3-2) to TRBJ2-7, with a possible D match to TRBD1 (5 bases). Trimming removed 1 base from V and 4 bases from J, with 17 bases in between. The CDR3 is 16 residues long. Germline V gene sequence: CDR1 LGHDT, CDR2 YNNKEL (reference sequence). The CDR3 is CASSQGRDRRPYEQYF. The CDR3 DNA is TGTGCCAGCAGCCAAGGTCGCGACAGAAGACCTTACGAGCAGTACTTC.

This rearrangement joins TRBV12-3 or TRBV12-4 to TRBJ2-7; D unresolved. The germline V and J ends were trimmed by 6 bases and 3 bases, with 12 bases remaining between them. The CDR3 runs 13 residues. CDR3 sequence: CASRQEKSYEQYF. DNA of the CDR3: TGTGCCAGCAGACAAGAAAAAAGCTACGAGCAGTACTTC.

The chain has TRBV19 and TRBJ1-3; TRBD1 matches at 11 bases. The CDR3 covers 15 residues. Germline-derived CDR1 and CDR2 are LNHDA and SQIVND (reference sequence). Germline trimming cut 9 bases from V and 4 bases from J; bases unmatched to any gene: 8. The CDR3 nucleotides are TGTGCCAGCCTGGGACAGGGGGGTCCCGGAAACACCATATATTTT. The encoded protein is CASLGQGGPGNTIYF.

This clone was seen only once. The V gene is TRBV7-6, the J gene TRBJ1-6; D is unresolved. The CDR3 length is 14 residues. Germline-derived CDR1 and CDR2 are SGHVS and FNYEAQ. Trimming took 4 bases from V and 6 from J, leaving 10 bases between them. Here the CDR3 reads CASSSQTGNSPLHF. The CDR3 DNA is TGTGCCAGCAGCTCTCAAACCGGTAATTCACCCCTCCACTTT.

The chain joins TRBV6-5 to TRBJ1-1; 10 bases map to TRBD1. The CDR3 totals 15 residues. V dropped 5 bases and J dropped 1; count of bases not matched to a gene: 4. Per germline, CDR1 MNHEY and CDR2 SVGAGI. This CDR3 is CASSPDRGSNTEAFF. CDR3 bases: TGTGCCAGCAGTCCGGACAGGGGGTCGAACACTGAAGCTTTCTTT.

For this clone: The junction departs from the called germline gene at one end, perhaps through a read error. The chain links TRBV10-3 to TRBJ2-7; no reliable D call. The germline V gene has CDR1 ENHRY and CDR2 SYGVKD. The CDR3 extends over 16 amino acids. The CDR3 DNA follows: TGTGCCATCAGTAAGTCGACGGAGTATAAACTCGGGGAGCAGTACTTC. Translating gives CAISKSTEYKLGEQYF.

The CDR3 region has the DNA TGTGCCAGCAGCCATGGCCGGCGGAACCCCTATAATTCACCCCTCCACTTT. Translating it yields CASSHGRRNPYNSPLHF. This rearrangement joins TRBV5-6 to TRBJ1-6; D gene uncertain. Trimming took 4 bases from V and 2 from J, leaving 16 bases between them. CDR3 length equals 17 residues. Germline V lookup: CDR1 SGHDT, CDR2 YYEEEE.

J is TRBJ1-4 and V is TRBV28; the match to TRBD1 covers 7 bases. Trimming at V came to 5 bases and at J to 5 bases, leaving 8 bases not matched to a gene. The CDR3 runs 15 residues. Germline assignment: CDR1 MDHEN and CDR2 SYDVKM. CDR3 coding DNA: TGTGCCAGCAGTACACGGACAGGAACGAATGAAAAACTGTTTTTT. Amino acids: CASSTRTGTNEKLFF.

J is TRBJ1-5 and V is TRBV19; no definite D call. The CDR3 consists of 15 residues. V was trimmed by 6 bases and J by 3 bases, leaving 15 bases between them. From germline, CDR1 is LNHDA and CDR2 SQIVND (reference sequence). CDR3 protein: CASRNDGSPNQPQHF. The CDR3 DNA reads TGTGCCAGTAGAAACGACGGGTCCCCCAATCAGCCCCAGCATTTT.

This sequence joins TRBV7-9 and TRBJ2-3; 8 bases agree with TRBD1. The CDR3 length is 15 residues. V shed 5 bases, J shed 6 bases, and the junction held 10 bases outside the gene matches. The germline V gene encodes CDR1 SEHNR and CDR2 FQNEAQ (reference sequence). The DNA for the CDR3 is TGTGCCAGCAGCCGTTACCAGGGGGCGGTCGATACGCAGTATTTT. It translates to CASSRYQGAVDTQYF.